What follows are 14 T cell receptor beta chains derived from one specimen sequenced in a study of T cells after yellow fever vaccination. In TCRdb, the 5' RACE reads were re-called with MiXCR into one record per CDR3 protein. The sample includes 100,000 to 150,000 distinct CDR3 sequences, around 9.8% of them seen just once. The source material was CD8+ T cells sorted from PBMCs, sampled on the day of the yellow fever booster vaccination. These receptors originate from a man younger than 35 who received the YFV17D yellow fever vaccine.

This clonotype was counted between two and nine times. The chain uses TRBV6-5 and TRBJ2-1, with 7 nucleotides matching TRBD2. J lost 6 bases, V lost 0 bases, and 5 bases had no gene match. The CDR3 runs to 15 residues. Germline V lookup: CDR1 MNHEY, CDR2 SVGAGI. The CDR3: CASSYSAGDVNEQFF. The DNA for the CDR3 is TGTGCCAGCAGTTACTCGGCGGGGGACGTCAATGAGCAGTTCTTC.

The CDR3 bases are TGCGCCAGCAGCCAGAACGGCGAACAGGGCTACGAGCAGTACTTC. It encodes CASSQNGEQGYEQYF. The genes are TRBV4-1 and TRBJ2-7, with a possible D match to TRBD1 (6 bases). CDR3 length equals 15 residues. Germline V gene lookup returns CDR1 MGHRA and CDR2 YSYEKL. V was pared by 3 bases and J by 3 bases, with 15 bases between.

The chain combines TRBV7-2 with TRBJ2-1; either TRBD1 or TRBD2 may supply D (6 bases each). Trimming shortened V by 7 bases and J by 8 bases, and 27 bases separated the two germline ends. Germline V CDR1 and CDR2: SGHTA, FQGNSA. This CDR3 comprises 17 residues. CDR3 in DNA: TGTGCCAGCACCAAGGGGGGAGGTGGGATCTACAACCATGAGCAGTTCTTC. This sequence encodes CASTKGGGGIYNHEQFF. Complete variable domain (other parts from reference TRBV7-2 and TRBJ2-1): GAGVSQSPSNKVTEKGKDVELRCDPISGHTALYWYRQSLGQGLEFLIYFQGNSAPDKSGLPSDRFSAERTGGSVSTLTIQRTQQEDSAVYLCASTKGGGGIYNHEQFFGPGTRLTVL.

The sample holds a few counts of this clonotype. At one end the junction does not follow the germline gene, possibly because of a read error. The rearrangement links TRBV29-1 to TRBJ2-3; 9 nucleotides line up with TRBD2. From germline, CDR1 is SQVTM and CDR2 ANQGSEA. The CDR3 is 13 amino acids. The DNA for the CDR3 is TGCAGCGTAGAAGGACTAGCGTTAGATACGCAGTATTTT. It translates to CSVEGLALDTQYF.

V and J are TRBV20-1 and TRBJ2-7, with 9 nucleotides matching TRBD1. The length of the CDR3 is 17 residues. The germline CDR1 and CDR2 sequences are DFQATT and SNEGSKA (reference sequence). J gave up 1 base and V 5 bases, and 15 bases lay outside the gene matches. The CDR3 reads CSALPRRGQGRSYEQYF. CDR3 coding DNA: TGCAGTGCTCTTCCTCGGCGGGGACAGGGTAGGTCCTACGAGCAGTACTTC.

This clonotype was detected only a few times. The rearrangement joins TRBV7-6 to TRBJ1-1; TRBD1 matches at 7 bases. The CDR3 spans 12 residues. CDR1 is SGHVS, CDR2 FNYEAQ, per germline. J was trimmed by 11 bases and V by 5 bases; bases with no gene match: 8. CDR3 region: CASSQGGVEAFF. CDR3 nucleotides: TGTGCCAGCAGCCAAGGGGGCGTGGAGGCTTTCTTT.

This clonotype was observed a few times. The V and J genes are TRBV6-2 or TRBV6-3 and TRBJ1-1, with D tentatively TRBD1 (6 bases). CDR3 length: 11 amino acids. Trimming pared 5 bases from V and 5 bases from J, leaving 6 bases between. Germline V CDR1 and CDR2: MNHEY, SVGEGT. The CDR3 spells CASSQGTEAFF. The CDR3 coding sequence is TGTGCCAGCAGTCAGGGGACTGAAGCTTTCTTT.

This clonotype was picked up a small number of times. The chain is built from TRBV6-4 and TRBJ2-1; 12 bases are shared with TRBD2. Looked up from germline, CDR1 is MRHNA and CDR2 is SNTAGT. Germline trimming cut 8 bases from V and 8 bases from J; bases unmatched to any gene: 7. The CDR3 length is 14 residues. CDR3 sequence: CASAPSGGAYEQFF. The CDR3 DNA is TGTGCCAGCGCCCCTAGCGGGGGGGCCTATGAGCAGTTCTTC.

The chain uses TRBV12-3 or TRBV12-4 and TRBJ2-5, with 7 bases lining up with TRBD1. J lost 5 bases, V lost 5 bases, and 14 bases had no gene match. This CDR3 contains 16 residues. The CDR3: CASSTPVGQRRETQYF. DNA for the CDR3: TGTGCCAGCAGTACCCCAGTGGGACAGCGTAGGGAGACCCAGTACTTC.

This clonotype was seen a handful of times. The chain has TRBV7-9 and TRBJ2-1; D call uncertain. This CDR3 comprises 16 residues. The ends were cut back, 5 bases at V and 4 bases at J, with 18 bases in the middle. Germline lookup yields CDR1 SEHNR and CDR2 FQNEAQ (reference sequence). The CDR3 DNA is TGTGCCAGCAGCGACCCGGTTGTCGGCCTATACAATGAGCAGTTCTTC. This translates into CASSDPVVGLYNEQFF.

The J gene is TRBJ2-5, the V gene TRBV11-2; 10 bases align to TRBD2. Germline V CDR1 and CDR2: SGHAT, FQNNGV. V was clipped by 1 base and J by 0 bases; unmatched bases: 8. The CDR3 spans 18 residues. The CDR3 DNA reads TGTGCCAGCAGCTTAGGGCTAGCGGGGGCCTCTTACCAAGAGACCCAGTACTTC. Translated, it gives CASSLGLAGASYQETQYF.

Only a few counts were recorded for this clonotype. This rearrangement joins TRBV7-3 to TRBJ2-3; TRBD1 agrees at 10 bases. The CDR3 loop spans 13 amino acids. The V gene end was trimmed by 8 bases and the J gene end by 1 base; junction bases not matched to a gene: 0. The germline V gene encodes CDR1 SGHTA and CDR2 FQGTGA. CDR3 DNA sequence: TGTGCCAGCGGGACAGGGGGCACAGATACGCAGTATTTT. Protein: CASGTGGTDTQYF.

This clonotype has a handful of counts. This chain uses TRBV7-9 with TRBJ2-1, with a weak D call TRBD2 (5 bases). The V and J ends lost 5 bases and 4 bases respectively, with 15 bases between them. The length of the CDR3 is 15 residues. Germline V lookup: CDR1 SEHNR, CDR2 FQNEAQ (reference sequence). The CDR3 here is CASSDYSGEYNEQFF. DNA for the CDR3: TGTGCCAGCAGCGACTACTCTGGGGAGTACAATGAGCAGTTCTTC. The full variable domain, rest sourced from reference TRBV7-9 and TRBJ2-1, is DTGVSQNPRHKITKRGQNVTFRCDPISEHNRLYWYRQTLGQGPEFLTYFQNEAQLEKSRLLSDRFSAERPKGSFSTLEIQRTEQGDSAMYLCASSDYSGEYNEQFFGPGTRLTVL.

The chain couples TRBV3-1 to TRBJ2-3, with D perhaps matching TRBD2 (6 bases). The CDR3 spans 16 residues. V was trimmed by 1 base and J by 3 bases, leaving 14 bases between them. Per germline, CDR1 LGHDT and CDR2 YNNKEL (reference sequence). The CDR3 region is CASSQGQRTTTDTQYF. Written as DNA, the CDR3 is TGTGCCAGCAGCCAAGGGCAAAGGACTACGACAGATACGCAGTATTTT.